This T cell receptor (beta chain) was documented in a study of glioma-infiltrating T cells. There are many counts of this clonotype. The iRepertoire nested amplicon-rescue multiplex PCR amplified TCR alpha and beta CDR3s from RNA. TCRdb re-called the multiplex PCR reads with MiXCR, one entry per CDR3 protein. This sample carries 100,000 to 150,000 distinct CDR3 sequences, roughly 24% of them seen once, and the ten largest clones take 13% to 15%. V lost 7 bases, J lost 5 bases, and 5 bases stayed unmatched. Germline values: CDR1 MNHEY, CDR2 SMNVEV (reference sequence). The CDR3 has 13 amino acids. This TCR was recovered from a human donor with low-grade glioma or glioblastoma, undergoing nonglioma brain surgery, or in good health (not recorded which). Sequenced input: glioma tissue, nonneoplastic brain tissue, or PBMCs (not recorded which). The chain combines TRBV27 with TRBJ2-1, with 7 positions matching TRBD1. CDR3 sequence: CASTGTANNEQFF. The CDR3 DNA reads TGTGCCAGCACCGGGACAGCCAACAATGAGCAGTTCTTC.